This T cell receptor (beta chain) was observed in a study of shared clonotypes between healthy human individuals. Study background: The cohort comprised a couple of women and a few men. Their ages spanned 18 to 49 years. Per donor, three plates held CD4 naive cells, three held CD4 memory, two held CD8 naive and one held CD8 memory.

Naive CD8 populations comprised CD45RO-negative cells positively selected for CCR7, excluding terminally differentiated effector memory CD45RA+ cells. Samples underwent the assay at deep level. Source study methods: ImmunoSEQ output held junction-only sequences without quality scores, so filtering differed. Measured with immunoSEQ multiplex PCR; TCRdb has only the in-frame clones, and not every one. Clonal size and the V and J genes are those of that table, whereas D and trimming came from the DNA. The sample carries more than 2 million clones, roughly 95% recorded once. The CDR3 is 13 amino acids. J lost 5 bases, V lost 7 bases, and 2 bases had no gene match. Germline values: CDR1 MDHEN, CDR2 SYDVKM.

This TCR was sampled from a man between 18 and 35 years old in good health. Some clones in this sample may be carry-over from other donors' samples. The rearrangement uses TRBV28 and TRBJ1-4; 9 positions agree with TRBD1. Material for sequencing was naive CD8+ T cells from PBMCs. The CDR3 reads CASMDRGNEKLFF. The DNA for the CDR3 is TGTGCCAGCATGGACAGGGGCAATGAAAAACTGTTTTTT.